These 16 T cell receptor beta chains came from one sample sequenced in a study of cytomegalovirus exposure and HLA in healthy donors. Primers for the PCR totalled 60 Vbeta and 13 Jbeta. Using immunoSEQ multiplex PCR, the repertoire was profiled, and TCRdb retains in-frame clones only, with some absent. The sample lists under 200,000 clones, roughly 82% occurring once. The specimen sequenced was PBMCs. These receptors all stem from a woman between 45 and 60 years old in good health and CMV-seronegative.

This clone was observed a handful of times. This sequence joins TRBV6-1 and TRBJ2-7; a possible D gene is TRBD1 (5 bases). CDR1 is MNHNS and CDR2 is SASEGT in the germline V gene. V was cut by 3 bases and J by 12 bases, with 18 bases left in between. CDR3 size: 13 residues. The CDR3 reads CASSEGPGGFRYF. CDR3 DNA: TGTGCCAGCAGTGAGGGGCCTGGCGGATTTCGGTACTTC.

This clone was seen just once. J is TRBJ2-7 and V is TRBV30, with a tentative D call TRBD2 (6 bases). CDR1 is GTSNPN, CDR2 SVGIG, per germline (reference sequence). The V end was cut by 7 bases, the J end by 5 bases, with 15 bases between. The CDR3 is 12 residues long. In DNA form, the CDR3 reads TGTGCCTTCAGAGTGGGAGGTAACGAGCAGTACTTC. It translates to CAFRVGGNEQYF.

J is TRBJ1-3 and V is TRBV6-5, with D perhaps TRBD1 (5 bases). V gave up 5 bases and J gave up 3 bases, with 8 bases separating them. The CDR3 contains 13 residues. Germline CDR1 and CDR2: MNHEY and SVGAGI. The CDR3 sequence: CASSTGHGNTIYF. The DNA of the CDR3 is TGTGCCAGCAGTACAGGTCATGGAAACACCATATATTTT.

The chain's CDR3 is CAWSAWESEQFF. Written as DNA, the CDR3 is TGTGCCTGGAGTGCTTGGGAGAGCGAGCAGTTCTTC. The chain has TRBV30 and TRBJ2-1; the D gene is possibly TRBD2 (5 bases). The CDR3 runs to 12 residues. Germline CDR1 reads GTSNPN; CDR2 reads SVGIG (reference sequence). Trimming removed 1 base at V and 10 bases at J, with 11 bases between.

The rearrangement links TRBV9 to TRBJ2-3, with D unclear. The CDR3 consists of 14 residues. CDR1 SGDLS and CDR2 YYNGEE come from the germline V gene. V gave up 0 bases and J gave up 6 bases, with 11 bases separating them. The CDR3 DNA reads TGTGCCAGCAGCGTAGAGCTTAACTCGGATACGCAGTATTTT. Residues: CASSVELNSDTQYF.

This clone came up once. The V and J genes are TRBV5-4 and TRBJ2-7; TRBD1 aligns across 9 bases. The CDR3 runs to 14 residues. The germline V gene encodes CDR1 SGHNT and CDR2 YYREEE (reference sequence). The ends lost 4 bases at V and 2 bases at J; junction bases unmatched: 4. CDR3 nucleotide sequence: TGTGCCAGCAGCCCCGGGACAGGGACCTACGAGCAGTACTTC. Translation gives CASSPGTGTYEQYF.

The chain uses TRBV2 and TRBJ2-1; possibly TRBD2 for D (6 bases). Germline V lookup: CDR1 SNHLY, CDR2 FYNNEI. The CDR3 has 14 amino acids. With 5 bases removed from V and 6 bases from J, the gap between germline ends came to 14 bases. CDR3 DNA sequence: TGTGCCAGCAGTTACGGGAGCAGCGGCAATGAGCAGTTCTTC. It translates to CASSYGSSGNEQFF. The complete variable domain, with remaining parts taken from reference TRBV2 and TRBJ2-1, reads EPEVTQTPSHQVTQMGQEVILRCVPISNHLYFYWYRQILGQKVEFLVSFYNNEISEKSEIFDDQFSVERPDGSNFTLKIRSTKLEDSAMYFCASSYGSSGNEQFFGPGTRLTVL.

The chain uses TRBV18 and TRBJ1-2; TRBD1 is a possible D gene (5 bases). The CDR3 is made up of 12 amino acids. Germline V gene sequence: CDR1 KGHSH, CDR2 LQKENI. V lost 2 bases, J lost 8 bases, and 9 bases lay in between. CDR3 region: CASSPGARGYTF. DNA for the CDR3: TGTGCCAGCTCACCAGGGGCGCGGGGCTACACCTTC. Full variable domain (missing parts from reference TRBV18 and TRBJ1-2): NAGVMQNPRHLVRRRGQEARLRCSPMKGHSHVYWYRQLPEEGLKFMVYLQKENIIDESGMPKERFSAEFPKEGPSILRIQQVVRGDSAAYFCASSPGARGYTFGSGTRLTVV.

This clone occurred a few times. This sequence joins TRBV19 and TRBJ2-7; possibly TRBD2 for D (5 bases). Germline values: CDR1 LNHDA, CDR2 SQIVND (reference sequence). V was trimmed by 1 base and J by 4 bases, leaving 17 bases between them. CDR3 length: 16 amino acids. This chain's CDR3 is CASSIGSAVAPYEQYF. The CDR3, as DNA: TGTGCCAGTAGTATAGGGTCCGCGGTAGCGCCTTACGAGCAGTACTTC.

The V and J genes are TRBV10-3 and TRBJ1-1; D may be TRBD1 (6 bases). V lost 3 bases to trimming and J lost 2 bases, with 7 bases between them. Looked up from germline, CDR1 is ENHRY and CDR2 is SYGVKD. The CDR3 covers 13 residues. Here the CDR3 DNA reads TGTGCCATCAGTGAACAGGGTAACACTGAAGCTTTCTTT. The encoded protein is CAISEQGNTEAFF.

The genes are TRBV28 and TRBJ1-3, with D unclear. The germline gives CDR1 MDHEN, CDR2 SYDVKM. Trimming removed 5 bases at V and 4 bases at J, with 15 bases between. The CDR3 contains 15 residues. This chain's CDR3 is CASSRPTSEGNTIYF. CDR3 in DNA: TGTGCCAGCAGTCGACCGACCTCGGAGGGAAACACCATATATTTT.

This sequence joins TRBV5-8 and TRBJ2-7, with 7 bases fitting TRBD1. The V and J ends lost 3 bases and 2 bases, in that order; junction bases with no gene match: 11. CDR1 SGHTS and CDR2 YDEGEE come from the germline V gene. The CDR3 is made up of 16 amino acids. CDR3 sequence (DNA): TGTGCCAGCAGCTCCCCGCTGAACAGGGGTACCTACGAGCAGTACTTC. Residues: CASSSPLNRGTYEQYF.

Here the CDR3 reads CASSAADIREKLFF. The CDR3 region has the DNA TGTGCCAGCAGCGCCGCGGACATTAGGGAAAAACTGTTTTTT. The chain recombines TRBV5-4 with TRBJ1-4; a possible D gene is TRBD1 (5 bases). Germline values: CDR1 SGHNT, CDR2 YYREEE (reference sequence). This CDR3 has 14 residues. Deletions cut 4 bases from V and 8 bases from J, with 15 bases between.

The rearrangement links TRBV6-4 to TRBJ2-3; D possibly corresponds to TRBD2 (5 bases). Trimming took off 6 bases at V and 1 base at J, with 8 bases between the two ends. The CDR3 covers 13 residues. Germline-derived CDR1 and CDR2 are MRHNA and SNTAGT. In DNA, the CDR3 is TGTGCCAGCAGCCGAGCGGGCACAGATACGCAGTATTTT. The encoded protein is CASSRAGTDTQYF.

The chain recombines TRBV30 with TRBJ1-2; no reliable D call. V was trimmed by 0 bases and J by 14 bases, leaving 13 bases between them. Germline CDR1 reads GTSNPN; CDR2 reads SVGIG (reference sequence). The CDR3 runs to 11 residues. Written as DNA, the CDR3 is TGTGCCTGGAGTGTAACAGCCGAAGAAACCTTC. Translated: CAWSVTAEETF.

The genes are TRBV7-6 and TRBJ2-7; 9 nucleotides align to TRBD2. V dropped 1 base and J dropped 6; count of bases not matched to a gene: 1. Germline values: CDR1 SGHVS, CDR2 FNYEAQ. The CDR3 consists of 13 residues. CDR3 bases: TGTGCCAGCAGCTTAGGGACTAGCGCCGAGCAGTACTTC. This translates into CASSLGTSAEQYF.